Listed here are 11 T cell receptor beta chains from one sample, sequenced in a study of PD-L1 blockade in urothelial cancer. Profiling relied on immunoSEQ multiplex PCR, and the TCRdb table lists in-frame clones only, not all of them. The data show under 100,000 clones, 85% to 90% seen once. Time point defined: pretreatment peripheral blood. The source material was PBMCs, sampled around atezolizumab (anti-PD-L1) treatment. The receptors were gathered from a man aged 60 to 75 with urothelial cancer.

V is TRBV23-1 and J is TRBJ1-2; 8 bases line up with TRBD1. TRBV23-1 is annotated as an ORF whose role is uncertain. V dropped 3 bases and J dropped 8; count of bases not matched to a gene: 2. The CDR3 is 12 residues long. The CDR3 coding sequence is TGCGCCAGCAGTCAGGACAGGGAGGGCTACACCTTC. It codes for CASSQDREGYTF.

The CDR3: CASSMNTSGNTGELFF. The CDR3 region has the DNA TGCGCCAGCAGCATGAATACTAGCGGAAACACCGGGGAGCTGTTTTTT. This chain connects TRBV4-3 to TRBJ2-2, with 8 bases identical to TRBD2. V lost 5 bases, J lost 2 bases, and 7 bases stayed unmatched. The CDR3 is made up of 16 amino acids. From germline, CDR1 is LGHNA and CDR2 YSLEER.

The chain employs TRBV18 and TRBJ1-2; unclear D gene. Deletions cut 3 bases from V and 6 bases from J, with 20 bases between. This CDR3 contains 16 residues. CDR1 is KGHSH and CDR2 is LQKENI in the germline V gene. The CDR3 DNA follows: TGTGCCAGCTCACCCACCCACGCGGTAACTAATAATGGCTACACCTTC. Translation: CASSPTHAVTNNGYTF. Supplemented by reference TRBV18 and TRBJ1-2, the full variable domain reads NAGVMQNPRHLVRRRGQEARLRCSPMKGHSHVYWYRQLPEEGLKFMVYLQKENIIDESGMPKERFSAEFPKEGPSILRIQQVVRGDSAAYFCASSPTHAVTNNGYTFGSGTRLTVV.

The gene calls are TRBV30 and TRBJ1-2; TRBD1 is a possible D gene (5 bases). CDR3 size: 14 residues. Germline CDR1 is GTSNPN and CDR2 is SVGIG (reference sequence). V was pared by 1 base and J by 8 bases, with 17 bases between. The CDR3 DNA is TGTGCCTGGAGTGCCCGGGACGGGAGGGACGGCTACACCTTC. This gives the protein CAWSARDGRDGYTF.

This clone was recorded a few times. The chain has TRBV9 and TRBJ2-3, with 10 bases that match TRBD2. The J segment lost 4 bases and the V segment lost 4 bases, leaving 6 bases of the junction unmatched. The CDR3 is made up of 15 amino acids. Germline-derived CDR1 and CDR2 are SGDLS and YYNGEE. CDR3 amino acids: CASSRAGLASDTQYF. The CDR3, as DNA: TGTGCCAGCAGCAGAGCGGGACTAGCGTCAGATACGCAGTATTTT.

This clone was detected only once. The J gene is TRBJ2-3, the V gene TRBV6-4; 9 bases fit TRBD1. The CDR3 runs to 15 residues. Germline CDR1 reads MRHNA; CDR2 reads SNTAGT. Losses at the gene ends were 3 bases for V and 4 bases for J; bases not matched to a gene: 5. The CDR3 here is CASSEGTGNSDTQYF. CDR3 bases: TGTGCCAGCAGTGAAGGGACAGGGAACTCAGATACGCAGTATTTT.

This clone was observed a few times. The CDR3 sequence: CAWSVGTSNTEAFF. Written as DNA, the CDR3 is TGTGCCTGGAGTGTAGGGACATCGAACACTGAAGCTTTCTTT. The chain joins TRBV30 to TRBJ1-1; a weak D match, TRBD1 (6 bases). The germline CDR1 and CDR2 sequences are GTSNPN and SVGIG (reference sequence). The CDR3 totals 14 residues. V was cut by 0 bases and J by 1 base, with 9 bases left in between.

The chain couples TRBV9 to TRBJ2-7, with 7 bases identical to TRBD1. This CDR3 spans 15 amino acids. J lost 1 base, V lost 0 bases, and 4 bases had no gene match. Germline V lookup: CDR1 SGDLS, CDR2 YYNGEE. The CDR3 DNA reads TGTGCCAGCAGCGTAGGACAGGGTTGGTCCTACGAGCAGTACTTC. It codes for CASSVGQGWSYEQYF. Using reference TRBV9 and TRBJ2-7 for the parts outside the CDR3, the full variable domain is DSGVTQTPKHLITATGQRVTLRCSPRSGDLSVYWYQQSLDQGLQFLIQYYNGEERAKGNILERFSAQQFPDLHSELNLSSLELGDSALYFCASSVGQGWSYEQYFGPGTRLTVT.

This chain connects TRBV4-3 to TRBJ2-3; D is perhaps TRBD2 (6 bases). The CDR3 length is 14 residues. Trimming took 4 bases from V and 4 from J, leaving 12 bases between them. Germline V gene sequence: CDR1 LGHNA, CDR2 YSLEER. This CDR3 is CASSPMTRSDTQYF. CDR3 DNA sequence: TGCGCCAGCAGCCCAATGACTAGGTCAGATACGCAGTATTTT.

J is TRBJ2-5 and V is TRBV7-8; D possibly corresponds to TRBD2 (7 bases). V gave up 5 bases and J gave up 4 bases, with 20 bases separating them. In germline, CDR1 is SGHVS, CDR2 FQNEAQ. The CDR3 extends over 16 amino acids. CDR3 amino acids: CASSPPGGAIGETQYF. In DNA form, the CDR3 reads TGTGCCAGCAGCCCCCCTGGGGGGGCGATTGGAGAGACCCAGTACTTC.

CDR3 sequence reads: CASSIRAGVKETQYF. The CDR3 nucleotides read TGTGCCAGTAGTATTCGGGCGGGAGTAAAAGAGACCCAGTACTTC. V usage is TRBV19 and J usage is TRBJ2-5, with 7 bases lining up with TRBD2. From germline, CDR1 is LNHDA and CDR2 SQIVND (reference sequence). V was pared by 3 bases and J by 3 bases, with 7 bases of the junction left unmatched. There are 15 residues in the CDR3. Supplemented by reference TRBV19 and TRBJ2-5, the full variable domain reads DGGITQSPKYLFRKEGQNVTLSCEQNLNHDAMYWYRQDPGQGLRLIYYSQIVNDFQKGDIAEGYSVSREKKESFPLTVTSAQKNPTAFYLCASSIRAGVKETQYFGPGTRLLVL.